This T cell receptor beta chain was identified during a study of blood T cell repertoires in COVID-19. The table came from immunoSEQ multiplex PCR; TCRdb's copy has only in-frame clones and leaves some out. The sample contains over 400,000 clones, about 85% of which appear only once. The CDR3 extends over 15 amino acids. V gave up 6 bases and J gave up 1 base, with 14 bases separating them. CDR1 MNHEY and CDR2 SVGAGI come from the germline V gene. The material sequenced was PBMCs or T cells enriched from blood (not recorded which). V is TRBV6-5 and J is TRBJ2-3, with TRBD1 as a possible D gene (6 bases). The clonotype comes from a woman aged 55-70 years who had recovered from COVID-19. The CDR3 DNA sequence: TGTGCCAGCAGCCACACCCGACAGGGCACAGATACGCAGTATTTT. Translation gives CASSHTRQGTDTQYF.